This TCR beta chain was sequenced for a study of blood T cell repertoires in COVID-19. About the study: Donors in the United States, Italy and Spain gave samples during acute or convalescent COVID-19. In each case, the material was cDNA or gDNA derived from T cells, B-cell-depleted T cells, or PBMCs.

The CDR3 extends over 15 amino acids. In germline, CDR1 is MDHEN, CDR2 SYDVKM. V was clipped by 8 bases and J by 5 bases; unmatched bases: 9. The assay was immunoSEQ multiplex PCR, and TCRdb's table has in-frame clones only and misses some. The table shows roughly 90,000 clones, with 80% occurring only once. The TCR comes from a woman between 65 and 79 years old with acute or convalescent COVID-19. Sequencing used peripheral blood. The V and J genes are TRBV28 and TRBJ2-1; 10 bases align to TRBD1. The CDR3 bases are TGTGCCAGCCGGCGGGTTGGGACAGGGGACAATGAGCAGTTCTTC. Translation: CASRRVGTGDNEQFF.